Below are 14 T cell receptor beta chains sequenced from a single sample in a study of STAT5B mutations in CD4+ large granular lymphocyte leukemia (dated by TCRdb to between 2021 and 2024). Library preparation used the immunoSEQ multiplex PCR assay. Here the immuneACCESS table is served through TCRdb, limited to in-frame sequences with V and J called. Missing clones are a known gap in these copies; in checked studies unresolved V genes cover under half, and the rest lacks a known reason. Present in this sample are fewer than 4,000 clones, about 85% of which were seen just once. The ten largest make up under 2.5% of the sample. The sequenced sample was CD4+ T cells from blood buffy coats. The receptors originated from a human donor in good health.

This CDR3 is CASSFLEAGAEGLFF. Written as DNA, the CDR3 is TGTGCCAGCAGCTTTCTAGAGGCGGGGGCCGAGGGACTGTTTTTT. The chain joins TRBV5-8 to TRBJ1-4, with D perhaps matching TRBD1 (6 bases). This CDR3 has 15 residues. V lost 2 bases and J 13 bases, leaving 21 bases between the germline ends. Germline V gene data show CDR1 as SGHTS and CDR2 as YDEGEE.

In DNA, the CDR3 is TGTGCCAGTAGTCTCGGGTGGACAGTTAAGATTATCAATGAGCAGTTCTTC. Protein product: CASSLGWTVKIINEQFF. The chain has TRBV19 and TRBJ2-1, with a possible D match to TRBD1 (6 bases). The CDR3 contains 17 residues. Germline V gene sequence: CDR1 LNHDA, CDR2 SQIVND (reference sequence). V was shortened by 5 bases and J by 6 bases, with 23 bases between the two germline ends. Filled out from reference TRBV19 and TRBJ2-1, the complete variable domain reads DGGITQSPKYLFRKEGQNVTLSCEQNLNHDAMYWYRQDPGQGLRLIYYSQIVNDFQKGDIAEGYSVSREKKESFPLTVTSAQKNPTAFYLCASSLGWTVKIINEQFFGPGTRLTVL.

This chain uses TRBV4-1 with TRBJ2-7; TRBD2 matches at 8 bases. Germline V gene sequence: CDR1 MGHRA, CDR2 YSYEKL. The junction had 9 bases not matched to a gene; V was cut back by 3 bases and J by 5 bases. The CDR3 sequence is 15 residues long. CDR3 in amino acids: CASSHAQRELDEQYF. DNA of the CDR3: TGCGCCAGCAGCCACGCCCAGCGGGAGCTCGACGAGCAGTACTTC.

This chain links TRBV5-1 with TRBJ1-5, with a possible D match to TRBD1 (5 bases). V was trimmed by 3 bases and J by 3 bases, leaving 13 bases between them. Germline-derived CDR1 and CDR2 are SGHRS and YFSETQ. The CDR3 is 15 residues long. The chain's CDR3 is CASSSSGNTNQPQHF. As DNA, the CDR3 is TGCGCCAGCAGCTCTTCAGGGAATACCAATCAGCCCCAGCATTTT.

The rearrangement uses TRBV7-8 and TRBJ2-7; 12 bases are a match to TRBD2. The CDR3 covers 17 residues. Germline CDR1 and CDR2: SGHVS and FQNEAQ. The trim removed 5 bases at V and 1 base at J, leaving 9 bases unmatched. The CDR3 coding sequence is TGTGCCAGCAGCCCCTCTGGACTAGCGGGATTGTCCTACGAGCAGTACTTC. Protein product: CASSPSGLAGLSYEQYF.

The genes are TRBV4-1 and TRBJ2-3; 8 bases are shared with TRBD1. V was pared by 0 bases and J by 2 bases, with 7 bases of the junction left unmatched. Germline V gene data show CDR1 as MGHRA and CDR2 as YSYEKL. This CDR3 has 17 amino acids. The CDR3 is CASSQDWTGIFTDTQYF. The CDR3 bases are TGCGCCAGCAGCCAAGATTGGACAGGGATCTTCACAGATACGCAGTATTTT.

The V and J genes are TRBV4-2 and TRBJ2-7, with TRBD1 matching 10 bases. CDR1 is LGHNA and CDR2 is YNFKEQ in the germline V gene. The V segment lost 0 bases and the J segment 2 bases; nucleotides outside the gene matches: 7. The length of the CDR3 is 17 residues. The CDR3 DNA reads as TGTGCCAGCAGCCAAGAATCTTCCGGGACAGGGGCCTACGAGCAGTACTTC. Protein sequence: CASSQESSGTGAYEQYF.

The V call is TRBV19, the J call TRBJ2-7; TRBD1 agrees at 11 bases. Trimming cost V 5 bases and J 2 bases; bases outside gene matches: 5. The CDR3 contains 15 residues. Germline assignment: CDR1 LNHDA and CDR2 SQIVND (reference sequence). This chain's CDR3 is CASSWAGQGAYEQYF. For the CDR3, the DNA is TGTGCCAGTAGTTGGGCGGGACAGGGGGCCTACGAGCAGTACTTC.

The rearrangement joins TRBV27 to TRBJ1-2; the match to TRBD1 covers 9 bases. Germline CDR1 reads MNHEY; CDR2 reads SMNVEV (reference sequence). CDR3 length: 15 amino acids. J gave up 7 bases and V 5 bases, and 11 bases lay outside the gene matches. CDR3 loop: CASSRQQGARVGYTF. In nucleotides, the CDR3 is TGTGCCAGCAGTCGACAACAGGGGGCGCGGGTTGGCTACACCTTC.

The rearrangement joins TRBV27 to TRBJ2-7; D perhaps matches TRBD1 (6 bases). Germline V gene lookup returns CDR1 MNHEY and CDR2 SMNVEV (reference sequence). Trimming cost V 6 bases and J 3 bases, with 12 bases left between them. CDR3 length: 13 residues. The CDR3 nucleotides are TGTGCCAGCAGAAGGGGGAACGGCTACGAGCAGTACTTC. It yields the protein CASRRGNGYEQYF.

DNA for the CDR3: TGCAGCGTTGTTTCGGACGAATATGGCTACACCTTC. Its translation is CSVVSDEYGYTF. The chain employs TRBV29-1 and TRBJ1-2; D ambiguous. The CDR3 is 12 amino acids. Germline V gives CDR1 SQVTM, CDR2 ANQGSEA. Between the trimmed V and J ends, which lost 4 bases and 5 bases, there was a span of 11 bases. The full variable domain, its missing parts supplied by reference TRBV29-1 and TRBJ1-2, is SAVISQKPSRDICQRGTSLTIQCQVDSQVTMMFWYRQQPGQSLTLIATANQGSEATYESGFVIDKFPISRPNLTFSTLTVSNMSPEDSSIYLCSVVSDEYGYTFGSGTRLTVV.

The chain has TRBV6-1 and TRBJ2-7; tentatively, D is TRBD1 (5 bases). Germline V lookup: CDR1 MNHNS, CDR2 SASEGT. The V gene lost 1 base and the J gene lost 4 bases, with 8 bases spanning the gap. The CDR3 loop spans 13 amino acids. CDR3 amino acids: CASSEGGEYEQYF. The DNA of the CDR3 is TGTGCCAGCAGTGAAGGGGGCGAATACGAGCAGTACTTC.

This sequence joins TRBV6-4 and TRBJ2-1, with TRBD2 as a possible D gene (6 bases). Trimming pared 9 bases from V and 9 bases from J, leaving 15 bases between. The CDR3 is 12 amino acids. The V gene's germline CDR1 is MRHNA and CDR2 SNTAGT. CDR3 nucleotides: TGTGCCAGTGGGGACTCCACGAGTGAGCAGTTCTTC. Encoded protein: CASGDSTSEQFF.

This chain links TRBV4-3 with TRBJ2-7, with no clear D. V was shortened by 3 bases and J by 3 bases, with 12 bases between the two germline ends. The CDR3 sequence is 14 residues long. CDR1 is LGHNA and CDR2 is YSLEER in the germline V gene. The CDR3 sequence is CASSQFPTGYEQYF. The CDR3 DNA sequence: TGCGCCAGCAGCCAGTTCCCCACGGGCTACGAGCAGTACTTC.